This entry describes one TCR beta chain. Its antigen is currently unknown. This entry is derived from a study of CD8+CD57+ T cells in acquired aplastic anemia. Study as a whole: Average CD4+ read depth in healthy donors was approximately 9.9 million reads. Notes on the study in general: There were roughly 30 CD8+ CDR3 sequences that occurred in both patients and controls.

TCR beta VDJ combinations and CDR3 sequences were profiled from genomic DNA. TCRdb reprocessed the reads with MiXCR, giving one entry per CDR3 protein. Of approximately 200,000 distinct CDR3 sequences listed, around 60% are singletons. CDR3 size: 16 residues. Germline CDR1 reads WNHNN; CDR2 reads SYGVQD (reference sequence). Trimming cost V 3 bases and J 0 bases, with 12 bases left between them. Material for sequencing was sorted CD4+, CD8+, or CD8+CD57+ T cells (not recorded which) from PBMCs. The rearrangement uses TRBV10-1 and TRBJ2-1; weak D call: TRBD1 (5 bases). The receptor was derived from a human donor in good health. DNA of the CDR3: TGCGCCAGCAGTGATTCGGACACCAGCTCCTACAATGAGCAGTTCTTC. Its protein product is CASSDSDTSSYNEQFF.